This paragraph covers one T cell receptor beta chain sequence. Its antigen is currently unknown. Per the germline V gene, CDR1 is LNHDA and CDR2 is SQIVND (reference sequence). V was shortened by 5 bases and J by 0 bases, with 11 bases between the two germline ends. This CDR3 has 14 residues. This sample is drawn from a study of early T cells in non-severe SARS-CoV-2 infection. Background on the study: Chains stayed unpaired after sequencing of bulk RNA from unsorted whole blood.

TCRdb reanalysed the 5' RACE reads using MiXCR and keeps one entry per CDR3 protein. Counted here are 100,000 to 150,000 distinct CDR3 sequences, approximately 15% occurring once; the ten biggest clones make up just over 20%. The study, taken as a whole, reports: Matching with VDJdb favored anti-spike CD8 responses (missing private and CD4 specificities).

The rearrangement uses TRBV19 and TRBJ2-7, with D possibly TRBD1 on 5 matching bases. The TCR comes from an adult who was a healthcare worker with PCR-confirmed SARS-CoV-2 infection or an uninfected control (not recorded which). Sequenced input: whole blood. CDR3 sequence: CASSPPRASYEQYF. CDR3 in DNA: TGTGCCAGTAGTCCCCCCAGGGCCTCCTACGAGCAGTACTTC.